The clone carrying this T cell receptor beta chain was observed a single time. Its antigen is not identified. This entry is derived from a study of cytomegalovirus exposure and HLA in healthy donors. The study, taken as a whole, reports: CMV serostatus stood as the only immune exposure information on hand. Equally common other TCR beta chains were less clonally expanded than HLA-associated ones, a later analysis found.

A multiplex PCR was run with 60 Vbeta primers and 13 Jbeta primers. The table came from immunoSEQ multiplex PCR; TCRdb's copy has only in-frame clones and leaves some out. The sample records some 180,000 clones, approximately 84% being singletons. Germline V gene sequence: CDR1 MDHEN, CDR2 SYDVKM. The CDR3 runs to 13 residues. With 7 bases clipped from V and 3 bases from J, the junction kept 5 bases outside the gene matches. The TCR comes from a female donor in good health and CMV-seronegative. This rearrangement joins TRBV28 to TRBJ2-5; TRBD1 aligns across 7 bases. The specimen was PBMCs. CDR3 sequence reads: CASTRGTEETQYF. CDR3 DNA sequence: TGTGCCAGCACTAGGGGGACAGAAGAGACCCAGTACTTC.